This T cell receptor (beta chain) was retrieved from a study of siplizumab effects on memory and regulatory T cells. It was 95,000 to 100,000 TCR templates that were assayed per sample. The assay was immunoSEQ multiplex PCR, and TCRdb's table has in-frame clones only and misses some. The sample contains some 100,000 clones, roughly 92% of which appear only once. The CDR3 has 15 residues. Germline lookup yields CDR1 SGHAT and CDR2 FQNNGV. V gave up 1 base and J gave up 2 bases, with 10 bases separating them. As for this clone: The target antigen is unknown.

Study findings and constraints: Naive T cells were seen as more diverse than memory cells and as major alloresponse contributors.

This receptor was obtained from a human donor in good health. The chain employs TRBV11-2 and TRBJ2-3; D is perhaps TRBD1 (6 bases). Sequences were obtained from Tregs sorted from blood. In nucleotides, the CDR3 is TGTGCCAGCAGCTTAGGACAGGCTAACACAGATACGCAGTATTTT. This gives the protein CASSLGQANTDTQYF.